The sequence of this T cell receptor beta chain was determined in a study of shared clonotypes between healthy human individuals (TCRdb year 2020). A note on the overall study: Two women and three men aged 18 to 49 years were included in the cohort. For each donor, three plates each were used for CD4 naive and CD4 memory, two plates were used for CD8 naive, and one plate was used for CD8 memory. The study deeply sequenced blood TCR repertoires of 5 or 6 healthy adults to estimate repertoire size and the extent of clonotype sharing between individuals. Libraries were prepared and TCR repertoires were sequenced by different laboratories using diverse techniques, in order to increase sequencing depth and limit assay-specific biases. Between about 0.94 and 8.9 billion PBMCs per donor were obtained by leukapheresis.

In its sample, this clone was seen once. Its specific antigen is unknown. Base-call qualities are not available, and no considerably larger clone is one nucleotide away. Including the terminal cysteine and phenylalanine, the CDR3 comprises 16 residues. This entry keeps only the CDR3 DNA: 48 bases, framed from base 1. V is cut back by 1 base and J by 7 bases, with 7 bases in the junction unmatched. CDR1 and CDR2 are read off the germline V gene as LGHNA and YSLEER. Healthy HIV-negative adults with no recently reported acute infections or vaccinations were included as donors. All donors were Caucasian adults living in Nashville, Tennessee, USA. CD4+ T cells were enriched by magnetic negative selection; naive cells were then positively selected on CD45RA, and the negative fraction formed the memory subset. After blood collection by leukapheresis, PBMCs were isolated using Ficoll-Histopaque density gradient centrifugation and then cryopreserved in the vapor phase of liquid nitrogen. Analytical flow cytometry was used to check the purity and quantity of each magnetically sorted T cell population. Each sorted fraction had its genomic DNA isolated and then quantified by UV absorbance on a Nanodrop 2000c.

Using the deep immunoSEQ assay, multiplex PCR amplified TCR CDR3 regions from genomic DNA. Genomic DNA extracted from each cell subset was distributed evenly over all wells of several immunoSEQ 96-well plates, and each plate served as one replicate. For sorted subsets, each replicate PCR was loaded with roughly 190 ng genomic DNA, equivalent to 30,000 to 35,000 T cell genomes. The purified libraries were quantified using a Qubit 3.0 fluorometer, sized with a Bioanalyzer 2100, and then quantified again using the KAPA Library Quantification kit. Every immunoSEQ 96-well plate was sequenced on a separate single-read 150-cycle Illumina NextSeq 550 flow cell. As for the original processing: Because the immunoSEQ output included only junctional sequences and no quality scores, the filtering could not be the same as the filtering used for full-length reads. To assign V/J genes and CDR3, sequences were annotated against IMGT germline references using PyIR, a Python wrapper for IgBLAST v1.9. Reads were filtered out if the reads had weak V/J assignments (E-value above 1e-6), no CDR3, stop codons, out-of-frame junctions, or ambiguous translated residues. V3J clonotypes were defined as sequences sharing the same inferred V gene, J gene, and CDR3 amino acid sequence. The percentage overlap between two repertoires was calculated by dividing the number of shared unique clonotypes by the size of the smaller repertoire. Richness of each repertoire was evaluated using RTK rarefaction, the Chao1 estimator, and Recon v2.1 estimates of unobserved clonotypes. For all TCRbeta clonotypes obtained by the gDNA method from a few donors, generation probabilities were computed with OLGA. Drawn from immuneACCESS, this table holds only the in-frame rearrangements with V and J called that TCRdb kept. Clones are partly lost; checked studies trace under half to an unresolved V gene and leave the rest unexplained. That table is the source of V, J and clone size, and D and trimming were worked out from the DNA. For this sample there are about 2 million clones; 85% to 95% appear just once. Of the sample, 0.13% is held by the ten largest clones.

Results and caveats for the whole study, not just this receptor: Rarefaction of sorted-subset datasets indicated incomplete sequencing despite the large sequencing depth. Because the study included only a small number of donors, the genetic and exposure-history diversity represented was limited. Sharing across a handful of donors was observed for around 5% of naive CD4, over 3% of naive CD8, 2.3% of memory CD4, and roughly 0.4% of memory CD8 clonotypes. Pairwise subsampling indicated that sequencing depth was expected to affect the degree of clonotype sharing among donors. Only blood was sampled, and tissue TCR repertoires likely differ from those in blood. Larger estimated clonotype richness was generally found for naive subsets than for memory subsets. Clonotypes shared by all four sorted-subset donors showed higher generation probabilities than non-shared clonotypes.

The sequence is built from TRBV4-3 and TRBJ2-1, with 10 central nucleotides matching TRBD2. This TCR derives from a man aged 18-30 years in good health. Sequenced sample: naive CD4+ T cells sorted from blood. The cell subset or site label on this specimen signifies: CD45RA+ positively selected. For the CDR3, the sequence is CASSQVPSGSKNEQFF. At the DNA level, the sequence is TGCGCCAGCAGCCAAGTACCTAGCGGGAGCAAAAATGAGCAGTTCTTC.